One sample yielded the 24 T cell receptor beta chains listed below, sequenced in a study of blood T cell repertoires in COVID-19. Profiling relied on immunoSEQ multiplex PCR, and the TCRdb table lists in-frame clones only, not all of them. The data contain about 430,000 clones, 75% to 90% of them seen just once; the ten biggest clones take up 0.9% to 1.2%. The source material was PBMCs or T cells enriched from blood (not recorded which). The receptor set was obtained from a man aged 25 to 45 who had recovered from COVID-19.

This CDR3 is CASSLREGARNTIYF. The CDR3, as DNA: TGTGCCAGCAGCTTAAGAGAAGGGGCTAGAAACACCATATATTTT. V usage is TRBV7-6 and J usage is TRBJ1-3, with TRBD1 as a possible D gene (5 bases). The CDR3 spans 15 residues. Deletions cut 2 bases from V and 5 bases from J, with 13 bases between. Germline CDR1 and CDR2: SGHVS and FNYEAQ. The full variable domain, in which reference TRBV7-6 and TRBJ1-3 provide the parts outside the CDR3, is GAGVSQSPRYKVTKRGQDVALRCDPISGHVSLYWYRQALGQGPEFLTYFNYEAQQDKSGLPNDRFSAERPEGSISTLTIQRTEQRDSAMYRCASSLREGARNTIYFGEGSWLTVV.

CDR3 sequence (DNA): TGTGCCAGCAGTCAAATCTACAGTTTCAGCAATCAGCCCCAGCATTTT. Its protein product is CASSQIYSFSNQPQHF. The chain uses TRBV28 and TRBJ1-5; D not resolved. Between the trimmed V and J ends, which lost 5 bases and 1 base, there was a span of 15 bases. The CDR3 length is 16 residues. Germline lookup yields CDR1 MDHEN and CDR2 SYDVKM.

The chain recombines TRBV15 with TRBJ2-3; TRBD1 aligns across 9 bases. The CDR3 is made up of 12 amino acids. The J segment lost 8 bases and the V segment lost 8 bases, leaving 5 bases of the junction unmatched. Germline V lookup: CDR1 LNHNV, CDR2 YYDKDF (reference sequence). The CDR3 nucleotides are TGTGCCACCGGGACAGGGAAGGGTACGCAGTATTTT. The encoded protein is CATGTGKGTQYF.

J is TRBJ2-7 and V is TRBV6-2 or TRBV6-3, with 12 bases that match TRBD1. J was trimmed by 6 bases and V by 4 bases; bases with no gene match: 7. The CDR3 contains 15 residues. Germline V gene data show CDR1 as MNHEY and CDR2 as SVGEGT. The CDR3 DNA reads TGTGCCAGCAGTTCTCCTGGGGACAGGGGGCGCGAGCAGTACTTC. Its protein is CASSSPGDRGREQYF.

The CDR3 sequence: CASSEAGLGAGYNSPLHF. The CDR3 nucleotides read TGTGCCAGCAGTGAAGCGGGTCTGGGGGCCGGATATAATTCACCCCTCCACTTT. The chain joins TRBV6-1 to TRBJ1-6; D perhaps matches TRBD1 (6 bases). Germline assignment: CDR1 MNHNS and CDR2 SASEGT. This CDR3 has 18 amino acids. Trimming removed 0 bases at V and 4 bases at J, with 16 bases between.

This chain joins TRBV28 and TRBJ2-1; D remains unclear. CDR1 is MDHEN and CDR2 is SYDVKM in the germline V gene. This CDR3 is 13 amino acids long. V was shortened by 6 bases and J by 7 bases, with 13 bases between the two germline ends. CDR3 sequence: CASSRQSPNEQFF. DNA of the CDR3: TGTGCCAGCAGCCGCCAAAGCCCAAATGAGCAGTTCTTC.

The chain is built from TRBV4-1 and TRBJ1-3, with a tentative D call TRBD1 (6 bases). CDR1 is MGHRA and CDR2 is YSYEKL in the germline V gene. Between the trimmed V and J ends, which lost 2 bases and 4 bases, there was a span of 12 bases. CDR3 length: 15 residues. This CDR3 reads CASSQPDRLGNTIYF. The CDR3 DNA reads as TGCGCCAGCAGCCAACCTGACAGGCTCGGAAACACCATATATTTT.

This clone was seen a single time. This sequence joins TRBV20-1 and TRBJ2-4; 8 nucleotides line up with TRBD1. The CDR3 length is 11 residues. Germline V gene sequence: CDR1 DFQATT, CDR2 SNEGSKA (reference sequence). Trimming at V came to 4 bases and at J to 10 bases, leaving 3 bases not matched to a gene. CDR3 in amino acids: CSAKQGGIQYF. CDR3 DNA sequence: TGCAGTGCTAAACAGGGGGGTATTCAGTACTTC.

The CDR3 reads CASSGGQGANTIYF. For the CDR3, the DNA is TGCGCCAGCAGCGGCGGACAGGGGGCTAACACCATATATTTT. The V and J genes are TRBV5-1 and TRBJ1-3; 11 bases fit TRBD1. Trimming removed 4 bases from V and 7 bases from J; junction bases left unmatched: 4. The CDR3 length is 14 residues. Germline V gene lookup returns CDR1 SGHRS and CDR2 YFSETQ.

This clone was counted a single time. CDR3 sequence reads: CASSKEGRENTGELFF. In DNA form, the CDR3 reads TGTGCCAGCAGCAAAGAGGGCAGGGAAAACACCGGGGAGCTGTTTTTT. The chain recombines TRBV21-1 with TRBJ2-2; the table's D gene call, TRBD1, was not cross checked with the DNA. TRBV21-1 is marked as a pseudogene. The CDR3 has 16 amino acids.

J is TRBJ2-7 and V is TRBV6-5; weak D call: TRBD1 (6 bases). The germline V gene has CDR1 MNHEY and CDR2 SVGAGI. This CDR3 is built from 12 residues. V lost 11 bases and J lost 0, with 11 bases in between. The CDR3 sequence is CAGRQDSYEQYF. As DNA, the CDR3 is TGTGCCGGAAGACAGGACTCCTACGAGCAGTACTTC.

The V call is TRBV28, the J call TRBJ1-2, with D perhaps matching TRBD1 (5 bases). Germline lookup yields CDR1 MDHEN and CDR2 SYDVKM. V was shortened by 6 bases and J by 1 base, with 12 bases between the two germline ends. The CDR3 is 14 amino acids. The CDR3 protein is CASRSTAINYGYTF. The CDR3 coding sequence is TGTGCCAGCAGATCGACAGCAATTAACTATGGCTACACCTTC.

The CDR3 DNA follows: TGTGCCAGTCGAAGCACGGAGCGGCTCACCGGGGAGCTGTTTTTT. Protein sequence: CASRSTERLTGELFF. This sequence joins TRBV21-1 and TRBJ2-2; the tabulated D call, TRBD2, remains unverified against the DNA. TRBV21-1 is termed a pseudogene. The CDR3 extends over 15 amino acids.

The chain links TRBV9 to TRBJ2-3; 9 positions match TRBD2. The CDR3 length is 14 residues. In germline, CDR1 is SGDLS, CDR2 YYNGEE. Germline trimming cut 6 bases from V and 4 bases from J; bases unmatched to any gene: 6. Here the CDR3 reads CASNRAGGPDTQYF. The DNA of the CDR3 is TGTGCCAGCAACAGAGCGGGAGGCCCAGATACGCAGTATTTT.

This chain uses TRBV7-8 with TRBJ1-5; D perhaps matches TRBD1 (6 bases). The V end lost 1 base, the J end lost 4 bases, and 8 bases lay between the germline ends. This CDR3 has 14 amino acids. The germline V gene encodes CDR1 SGHVS and CDR2 FQNEAQ. The CDR3 DNA is TGTGCCAGCAGCTTAGGGGGGCGAAATCAGCCCCAGCATTTT. This translates into CASSLGGRNQPQHF.

The chain employs TRBV7-8 and TRBJ1-5; 7 bases map to TRBD1. With V trimmed by 5 bases and J by 7 bases, 11 bases remained unmatched. The CDR3 is made up of 15 amino acids. From germline, CDR1 is SGHVS and CDR2 FQNEAQ. This chain's CDR3 is CASSPRTGGLQPQHF. In DNA form, the CDR3 reads TGTGCCAGCAGCCCTAGGACAGGAGGCCTACAGCCCCAGCATTTT.

This rearrangement joins TRBV7-9 to TRBJ2-1, with D unclear. Germline CDR1 is SEHNR and CDR2 is FQNEAQ (reference sequence). V was cut by 6 bases and J by 8 bases, with 11 bases left in between. The CDR3 is 12 residues long. The CDR3, as DNA: TGTGCCAGCAGACTTAGCCCCCATGAGCAGTTCTTC. Translated: CASRLSPHEQFF.

The chain combines TRBV30 with TRBJ1-6; TRBD1 matches 8 bases. Germline assignment: CDR1 GTSNPN and CDR2 SVGIG (reference sequence). CDR3 size: 15 residues. V was pared by 4 bases and J by 7 bases, with 9 bases of the junction left unmatched. The CDR3 protein is CAWTLTGDGNSPLHF. The CDR3 DNA reads as TGTGCCTGGACCTTGACAGGGGATGGGAATTCACCCCTCCACTTT.

The V and J genes are TRBV5-5 and TRBJ1-2, with 7 bases matching TRBD1. CDR1 and CDR2 from the germline V gene are SGHKS and YYEKEE (reference sequence). The J segment lost 1 base and the V segment lost 6 bases, leaving 12 bases of the junction unmatched. The CDR3 is made up of 16 amino acids. The CDR3 loop is CASTRTAGGINYGYTF. CDR3 coding DNA: TGTGCCAGCACCAGGACAGCAGGGGGTATTAACTATGGCTACACCTTC. The full variable domain, in which reference TRBV5-5 and TRBJ1-2 provide the parts outside the CDR3, is DAGVTQSPTHLIKTRGQQVTLRCSPISGHKSVSWYQQVLGQGPQFIFQYYEKEERGRGNFPDRFSARQFPNYSSELNVNALLLGDSALYLCASTRTAGGINYGYTFGSGTRLTVV.

This clone was counted once. This chain uses TRBV12-5 with TRBJ2-1; D is possibly TRBD2 (5 bases). CDR1 is LGHNT and CDR2 is FRNRAP in the germline V gene. The CDR3 contains 14 residues. The ends were cut back, 1 base at V and 8 bases at J, with 12 bases in the middle. CDR3 loop: CASGLGTGIDEQFF. The DNA for the CDR3 is TGTGCTAGTGGTTTGGGTACCGGGATCGATGAGCAGTTCTTC.

The J gene is TRBJ1-5, the V gene TRBV4-2; TRBD1 aligns across 8 bases. Germline assignment: CDR1 LGHNA and CDR2 YNFKEQ. This CDR3 contains 14 residues. The ends lost 4 bases at V and 7 bases at J; junction bases unmatched: 6. CDR3 bases: TGTGCCAGCAGCCCAGGACAGGGTGGACAGCCCCAGCATTTT. It yields the protein CASSPGQGGQPQHF.

The V and J genes are TRBV5-1 and TRBJ1-1, with TRBD1 identical over 11 bases. Looked up from germline, CDR1 is SGHRS and CDR2 is YFSETQ. The CDR3 length is 14 residues. Trimming took 4 bases from V and 5 from J; bases not matched to a gene: 4. The CDR3 protein is CASSPGQGATEAFF. The CDR3 DNA reads as TGCGCCAGCAGCCCAGGACAGGGGGCAACTGAAGCTTTCTTT.

The chain links TRBV10-3 to TRBJ2-7; 8 bases agree with TRBD2. The ends lost 7 bases at V and 5 bases at J; junction bases unmatched: 7. CDR1 is ENHRY and CDR2 is SYGVKD in the germline V gene. The CDR3 consists of 13 residues. CDR3 amino acids: CAIKEREWDEQYF. DNA of the CDR3: TGTGCCATCAAGGAGCGGGAGTGGGACGAGCAGTACTTC.

This clone was observed a single time. The genes are TRBV6-5 and TRBJ2-3, with 10 bases that match TRBD1. Germline V gene data show CDR1 as MNHEY and CDR2 as SVGAGI. This CDR3 is 15 amino acids long. The trim removed 5 bases at V and 5 bases at J, leaving 7 bases unmatched. CDR3 sequence reads: CASSTWTGGVDTQYF. The CDR3, as DNA: TGTGCCAGCAGTACCTGGACAGGGGGAGTAGATACGCAGTATTTT.